This T cell receptor (beta chain) stems from a study of CD8 T cells in ankylosing spondylitis. The J segment lost 0 bases and the V segment lost 5 bases, leaving 3 bases of the junction unmatched. Looked up from germline, CDR1 is DFQATT and CDR2 is SNEGSKA (reference sequence). The length of the CDR3 is 13 residues. Making use of molecular barcodes, quantitative 5'-RACE generated TCR beta libraries. MiXCR, applied by TCRdb to the 5' RACE reads, yields one record per CDR3 protein. The sample includes roughly 64,000 distinct CDR3 sequences, over 5% seen only once; the top ten take around 5%. There are many counts of this clonotype.

J is TRBJ1-1 and V is TRBV20-1; TRBD1 matches at 7 bases. Sequences were obtained from synovial fluid, either unsorted or a sorted T cell fraction (not recorded which). This TCR was sampled from a male donor with ankylosing spondylitis. In nucleotides, the CDR3 is TGCAGTGCTCAAACAGGGGTGAACACTGAAGCTTTCTTT. As protein: CSAQTGVNTEAFF.